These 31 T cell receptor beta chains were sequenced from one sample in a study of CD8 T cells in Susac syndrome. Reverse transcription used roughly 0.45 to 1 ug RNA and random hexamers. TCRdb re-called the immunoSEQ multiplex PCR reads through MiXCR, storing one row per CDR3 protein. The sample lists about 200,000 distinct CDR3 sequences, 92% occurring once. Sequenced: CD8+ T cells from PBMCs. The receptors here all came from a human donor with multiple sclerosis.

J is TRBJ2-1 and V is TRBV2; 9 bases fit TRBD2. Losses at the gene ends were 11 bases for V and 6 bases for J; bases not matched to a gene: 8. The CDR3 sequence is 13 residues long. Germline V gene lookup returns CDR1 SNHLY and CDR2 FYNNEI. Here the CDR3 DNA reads TGTGCCCTGGGGGTAGCGGGGGTCAATGAGCAGTTCTTC. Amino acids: CALGVAGVNEQFF.

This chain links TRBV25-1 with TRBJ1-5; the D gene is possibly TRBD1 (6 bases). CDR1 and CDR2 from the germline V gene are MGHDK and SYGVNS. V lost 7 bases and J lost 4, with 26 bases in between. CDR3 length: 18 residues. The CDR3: CASTTGGYRGAGNQPQHF. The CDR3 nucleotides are TGTGCCAGCACCACCGGGGGGTACCGGGGGGCAGGTAATCAGCCCCAGCATTTT.

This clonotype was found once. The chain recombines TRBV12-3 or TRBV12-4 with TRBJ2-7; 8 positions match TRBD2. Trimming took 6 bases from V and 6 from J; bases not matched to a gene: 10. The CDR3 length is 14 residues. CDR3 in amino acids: CASSDQAGVGEQYF. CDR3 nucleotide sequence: TGTGCCAGCAGCGACCAAGCGGGAGTTGGCGAGCAGTACTTC.

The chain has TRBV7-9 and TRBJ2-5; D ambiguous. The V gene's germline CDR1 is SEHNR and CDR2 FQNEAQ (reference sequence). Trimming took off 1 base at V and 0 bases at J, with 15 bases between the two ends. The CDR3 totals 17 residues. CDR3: CASSLEGIVVNQETQYF. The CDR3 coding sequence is TGTGCCAGCAGCTTAGAGGGTATCGTTGTCAACCAAGAGACCCAGTACTTC.

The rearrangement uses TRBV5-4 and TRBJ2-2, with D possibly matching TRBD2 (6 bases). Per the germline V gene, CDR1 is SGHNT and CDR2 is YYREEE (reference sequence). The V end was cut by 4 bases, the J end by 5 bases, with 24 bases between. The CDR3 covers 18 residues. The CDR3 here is CASSPRGTVVGRTGELFF. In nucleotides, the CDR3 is TGTGCCAGCAGCCCCCGCGGGACCGTCGTTGGGAGGACCGGGGAGCTGTTTTTT.

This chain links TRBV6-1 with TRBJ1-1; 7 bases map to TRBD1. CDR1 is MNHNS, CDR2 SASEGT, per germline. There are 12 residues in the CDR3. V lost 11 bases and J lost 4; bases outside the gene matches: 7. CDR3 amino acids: CAVRPGGTEAFF. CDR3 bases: TGTGCCGTTCGACCAGGGGGCACTGAAGCTTTCTTT.

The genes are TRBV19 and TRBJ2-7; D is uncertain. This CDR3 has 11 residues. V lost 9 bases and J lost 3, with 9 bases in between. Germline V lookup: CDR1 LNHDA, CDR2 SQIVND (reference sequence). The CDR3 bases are TGTGCCAGCTGCGACGGCTACGAGCAGTACTTC. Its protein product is CASCDGYEQYF.

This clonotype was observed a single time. The CDR3: CASMGPSNYGYTF. The CDR3 DNA follows: TGTGCCAGCATGGGGCCATCTAACTATGGCTACACCTTC. V gene TRBV6-6 combines with J gene TRBJ1-2, with a possible D match to TRBD1 (5 bases). Germline V gene sequence: CDR1 MNHNY, CDR2 SVGAGI (reference sequence). This CDR3 is 13 amino acids long. V was shortened by 7 bases and J by 0 bases, with 9 bases between the two germline ends.

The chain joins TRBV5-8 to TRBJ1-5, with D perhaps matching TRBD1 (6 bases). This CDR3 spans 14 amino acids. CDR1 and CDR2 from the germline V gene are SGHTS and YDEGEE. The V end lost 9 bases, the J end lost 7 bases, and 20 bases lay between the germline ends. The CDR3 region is CATPQLGGQQPQHF. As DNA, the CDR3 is TGTGCCACCCCGCAACTCGGGGGGCAACAGCCCCAGCATTTT.

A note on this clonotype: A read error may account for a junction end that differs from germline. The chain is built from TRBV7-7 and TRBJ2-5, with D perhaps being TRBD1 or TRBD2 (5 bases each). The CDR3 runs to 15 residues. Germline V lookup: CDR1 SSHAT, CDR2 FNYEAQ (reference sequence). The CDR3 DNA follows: TGTGCTAGCAGCTTAGCGTGGGGCAGGGAAGAGACCCAGTACTTC. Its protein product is CASSLAWGREETQYF.

CDR3: CASSESRGYNEQFF. The DNA of the CDR3 is TGCGCCAGCAGTGAGTCCCGGGGCTACAATGAGCAGTTCTTC. The rearrangement joins TRBV10-2 to TRBJ2-1, with a possible D match to TRBD2 (5 bases). Looked up from germline, CDR1 is WSHSY and CDR2 is SAAADI. This CDR3 is 14 amino acids long. V was shortened by 0 bases and J by 3 bases, with 6 bases between the two germline ends.

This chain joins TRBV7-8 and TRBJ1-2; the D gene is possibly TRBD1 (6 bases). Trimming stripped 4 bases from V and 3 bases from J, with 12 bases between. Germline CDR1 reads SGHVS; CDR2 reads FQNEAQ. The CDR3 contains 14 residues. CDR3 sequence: CASSSHRDYYGYTF. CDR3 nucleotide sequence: TGTGCCAGCAGCTCACACAGGGATTACTATGGCTACACCTTC.

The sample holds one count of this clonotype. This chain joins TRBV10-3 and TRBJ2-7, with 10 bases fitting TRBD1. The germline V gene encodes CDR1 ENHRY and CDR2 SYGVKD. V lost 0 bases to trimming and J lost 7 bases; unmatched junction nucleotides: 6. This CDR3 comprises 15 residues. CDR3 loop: CAISESRDRGWEQYF. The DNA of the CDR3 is TGTGCCATCAGTGAGTCCCGGGACAGGGGTTGGGAGCAGTACTTC.

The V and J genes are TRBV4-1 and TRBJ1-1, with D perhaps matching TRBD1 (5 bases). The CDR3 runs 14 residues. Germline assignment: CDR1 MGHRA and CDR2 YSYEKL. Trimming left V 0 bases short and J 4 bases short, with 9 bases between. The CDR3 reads CASSQEPGTTEAFF. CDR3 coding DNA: TGCGCCAGCAGCCAAGAACCAGGGACCACTGAAGCTTTCTTT.

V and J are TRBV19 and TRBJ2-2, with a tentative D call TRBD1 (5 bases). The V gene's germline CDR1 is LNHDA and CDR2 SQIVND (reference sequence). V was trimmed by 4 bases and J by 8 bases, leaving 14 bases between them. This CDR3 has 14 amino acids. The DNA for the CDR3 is TGTGCCAGTAGTACTGTAGGGGTGAATGGGGAGCTGTTTTTT. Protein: CASSTVGVNGELFF. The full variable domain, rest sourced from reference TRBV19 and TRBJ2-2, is DGGITQSPKYLFRKEGQNVTLSCEQNLNHDAMYWYRQDPGQGLRLIYYSQIVNDFQKGDIAEGYSVSREKKESFPLTVTSAQKNPTAFYLCASSTVGVNGELFFGEGSRLTVL.

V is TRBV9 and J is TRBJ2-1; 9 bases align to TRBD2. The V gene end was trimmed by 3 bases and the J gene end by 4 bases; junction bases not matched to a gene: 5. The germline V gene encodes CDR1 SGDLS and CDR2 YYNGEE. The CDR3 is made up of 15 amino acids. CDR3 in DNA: TGTGCCAGCAGCGAGTTTAGCGGGAGTTACAATGAGCAGTTCTTC. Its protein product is CASSEFSGSYNEQFF.

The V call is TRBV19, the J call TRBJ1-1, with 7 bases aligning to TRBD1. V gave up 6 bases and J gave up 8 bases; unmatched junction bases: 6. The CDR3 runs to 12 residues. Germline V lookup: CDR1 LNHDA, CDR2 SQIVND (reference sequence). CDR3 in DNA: TGTGCCAGTAGCAAGGGGGCGGGGGAAGCTTTCTTT. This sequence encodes CASSKGAGEAFF.

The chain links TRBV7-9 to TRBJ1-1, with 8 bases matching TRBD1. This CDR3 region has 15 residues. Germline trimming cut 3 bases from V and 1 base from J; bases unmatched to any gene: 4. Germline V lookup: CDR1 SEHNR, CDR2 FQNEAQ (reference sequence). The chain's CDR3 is CASSFTTGGNTEAFF. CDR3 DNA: TGTGCCAGCAGCTTCACTACAGGGGGGAACACTGAAGCTTTCTTT.

The CDR3 coding sequence is TGTGCCAGCAGCCCCAGGACAGGGGGAACGGAAAATTCACCCCTCCACTTT. Translation: CASSPRTGGTENSPLHF. The rearrangement joins TRBV7-9 to TRBJ1-6; 10 nucleotides match TRBD1. Germline V gene data show CDR1 as SEHNR and CDR2 as FQNEAQ (reference sequence). Trimming at V came to 5 bases and at J to 7 bases, leaving 11 bases not matched to a gene. This CDR3 comprises 17 residues.

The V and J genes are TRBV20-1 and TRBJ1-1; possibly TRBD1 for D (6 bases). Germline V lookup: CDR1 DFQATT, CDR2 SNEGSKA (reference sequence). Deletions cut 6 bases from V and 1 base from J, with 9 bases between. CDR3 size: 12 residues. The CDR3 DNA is TGCAGTGCCTGGGGGCCGAACACTGAAGCTTTCTTT. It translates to CSAWGPNTEAFF.

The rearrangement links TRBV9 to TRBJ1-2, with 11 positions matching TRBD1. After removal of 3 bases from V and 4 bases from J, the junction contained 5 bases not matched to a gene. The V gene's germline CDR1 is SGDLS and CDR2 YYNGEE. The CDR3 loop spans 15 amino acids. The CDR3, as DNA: TGTGCCAGCAGCGCCCGGACAGGGGGCAGCTATGGCTACACCTTC. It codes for CASSARTGGSYGYTF.

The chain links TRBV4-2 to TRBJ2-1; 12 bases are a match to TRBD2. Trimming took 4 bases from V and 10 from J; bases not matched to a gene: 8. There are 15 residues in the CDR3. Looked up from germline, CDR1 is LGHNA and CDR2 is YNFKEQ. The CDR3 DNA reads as TGTGCCAGCAGCCGATTACTAGCGGGGGGTCGGGAGCAGTTCTTC. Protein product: CASSRLLAGGREQFF.

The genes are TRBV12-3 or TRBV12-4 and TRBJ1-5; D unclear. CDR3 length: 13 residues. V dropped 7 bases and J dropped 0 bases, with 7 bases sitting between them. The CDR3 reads CASTLDSNQPQHF. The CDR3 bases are TGTGCCAGCACCCTCGATAGCAATCAGCCCCAGCATTTT.

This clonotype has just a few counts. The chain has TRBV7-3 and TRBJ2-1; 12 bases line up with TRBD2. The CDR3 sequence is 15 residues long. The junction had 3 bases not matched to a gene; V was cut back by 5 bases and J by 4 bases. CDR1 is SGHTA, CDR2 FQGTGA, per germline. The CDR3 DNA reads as TGTGCCAGCAGCCCTAGCGGGGGGGGATACAATGAGCAGTTCTTC. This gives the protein CASSPSGGGYNEQFF.

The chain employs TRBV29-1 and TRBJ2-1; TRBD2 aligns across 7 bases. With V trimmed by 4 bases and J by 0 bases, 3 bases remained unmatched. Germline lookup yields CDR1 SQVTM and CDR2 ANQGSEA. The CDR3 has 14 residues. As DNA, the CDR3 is TGCAGCGTTGCTGGCGGGAGCTCCTACAATGAGCAGTTCTTC. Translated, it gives CSVAGGSSYNEQFF.

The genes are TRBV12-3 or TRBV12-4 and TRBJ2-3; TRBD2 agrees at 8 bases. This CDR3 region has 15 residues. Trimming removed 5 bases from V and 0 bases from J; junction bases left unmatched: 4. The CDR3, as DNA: TGTGCCAGCAGTCCCCAGCGGGGGAGCACAGATACGCAGTATTTT. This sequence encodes CASSPQRGSTDTQYF.

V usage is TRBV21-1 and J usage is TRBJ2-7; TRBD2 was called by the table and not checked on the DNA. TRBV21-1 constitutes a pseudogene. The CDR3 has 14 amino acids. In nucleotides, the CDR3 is TGTGCCAGCAGAAGGGAGGGCAGGCGCTACGAGCAGTACTTC. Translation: CASRREGRRYEQYF.

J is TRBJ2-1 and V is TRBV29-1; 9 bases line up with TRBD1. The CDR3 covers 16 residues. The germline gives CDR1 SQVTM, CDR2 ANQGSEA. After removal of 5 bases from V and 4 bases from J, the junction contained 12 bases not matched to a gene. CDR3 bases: TGCAGCGTTTTCCCGGGACAGGGTGAATTTTACAATGAGCAGTTCTTC. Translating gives CSVFPGQGEFYNEQFF.

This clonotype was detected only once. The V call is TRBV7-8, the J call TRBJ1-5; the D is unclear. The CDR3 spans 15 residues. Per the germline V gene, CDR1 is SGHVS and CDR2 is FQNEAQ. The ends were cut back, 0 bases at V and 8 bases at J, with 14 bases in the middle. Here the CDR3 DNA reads TGTGCCAGCAGCTTAGCGTTTCGGGGAGGAGAGCCCCAGCATTTT. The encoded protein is CASSLAFRGGEPQHF.

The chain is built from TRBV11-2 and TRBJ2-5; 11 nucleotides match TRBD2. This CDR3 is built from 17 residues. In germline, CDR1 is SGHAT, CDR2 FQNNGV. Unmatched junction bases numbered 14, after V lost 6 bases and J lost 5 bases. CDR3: CASRPQRASGGLETQYF. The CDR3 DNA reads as TGTGCCAGCAGGCCCCAGCGAGCTAGCGGGGGGTTGGAGACCCAGTACTTC. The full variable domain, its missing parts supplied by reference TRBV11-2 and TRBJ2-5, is EAGVAQSPRYKIIEKRQSVAFWCNPISGHATLYWYQQILGQGPKLLIQFQNNGVVDDSQLPKDRFSAERLKGVDSTLKIQPAKLEDSAVYLCASRPQRASGGLETQYFGPGTRLLVL.

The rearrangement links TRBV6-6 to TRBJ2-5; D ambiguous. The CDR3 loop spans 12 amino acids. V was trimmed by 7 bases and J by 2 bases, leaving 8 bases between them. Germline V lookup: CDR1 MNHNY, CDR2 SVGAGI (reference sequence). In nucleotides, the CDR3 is TGTGCCAGCACCAGAACTCAAGAGACCCAGTACTTC. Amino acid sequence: CASTRTQETQYF.